These 26 T cell receptor beta chains came from one sample sequenced in a study of blood T cells in healthy people across ages. A J-beta primer mix and a sample-barcoded 5' primer were used in a second PCR of about 6 to 12 cycles. Each CDR3 protein is one row after TCRdb ran MiXCR on the 5' RACE reads. The sample includes under 1,100,000 distinct CDR3 sequences, approximately 26% of them seen just once. This sample also belongs to another study, concerning T cells of mothers and their children.

Sequencing used blood. The receptors come from a girl aged 2-15 years in good health.

This clonotype was found a few times. The genes are TRBV7-2 and TRBJ1-2; no reliable D call. The CDR3 length is 15 residues. Trimming pared 4 bases from V and 4 bases from J, leaving 16 bases between. Germline V gives CDR1 SGHTA, CDR2 FQGNSA. The CDR3 DNA reads as TGTGCCAGCAGCTCAGAGGGAGGCGGATCCTATGGCTACACCTTC. It encodes CASSSEGGGSYGYTF.

In its sample, this clonotype was seen a few times. The V and J genes are TRBV12-5 and TRBJ1-4; perhaps TRBD1 as D (5 bases). The CDR3 length is 13 residues. CDR1 and CDR2 (germline): LGHNT, FRNRAP. V lost 10 bases, J lost 8 bases, and 17 bases lay in between. CDR3 in DNA: TGTGCTAACCGAGCGACAGTTGGGGAAAAACTGTTTTTT. This encodes CANRATVGEKLFF. The whole variable domain, remainder taken from reference TRBV12-5 and TRBJ1-4, is DARVTQTPRHKVTEMGQEVTMRCQPILGHNTVFWYRQTMMQGLELLAYFRNRAPLDDSGMPKDRFSAEMPDATLATLKIQPSEPRDSAVYFCANRATVGEKLFFGSGTQLSVL.

A few counts support this clonotype. The genes are TRBV6-1 and TRBJ2-5, with 12 bases lining up with TRBD2. This CDR3 spans 17 amino acids. V trimming: 7 bases; J trimming: 1 base; junction bases outside the gene matches: 10. Germline V gives CDR1 MNHNS, CDR2 SASEGT. CDR3 loop: CASKWGGLAGFQETQYF. CDR3 coding DNA: TGTGCCAGCAAATGGGGGGGACTAGCGGGCTTCCAAGAGACCCAGTACTTC.

About this clonotype itself: One end of the junction fails to match germline, which may point to a read error. The CDR3 sequence: CGSTQDPADTQYF. The CDR3 DNA is TGTGGCAGCACCCAGGATCCCGCAGATACGCAGTATTTT. The chain couples TRBV28 to TRBJ2-3; D remains unclear. Germline CDR1 is MDHEN and CDR2 is SYDVKM. The CDR3 contains 13 residues.

This clonotype came up a few times. This chain joins TRBV7-9 and TRBJ2-1; TRBD2 aligns across 11 bases. This CDR3 is 15 amino acids long. Trimming removed 4 bases from V and 7 bases from J; junction bases left unmatched: 6. The germline V gene has CDR1 SEHNR and CDR2 FQNEAQ (reference sequence). The DNA for the CDR3 is TGTGCCAGCAGCTCCACTAGCGGGAGAGGGAATGAGCAGTTCTTC. Its translation is CASSSTSGRGNEQFF.

The V and J genes are TRBV3-1 and TRBJ2-1; D may match TRBD1 or TRBD2 (5 bases each). V was shortened by 0 bases and J by 5 bases, with 14 bases between the two germline ends. From germline, CDR1 is LGHDT and CDR2 YNNKEL (reference sequence). This CDR3 is built from 16 residues. The CDR3 reads CASSQEGQDGDNEQFF. CDR3 DNA: TGTGCCAGCAGCCAAGAGGGGCAGGACGGGGACAATGAGCAGTTCTTC.

In its sample, this clonotype was seen a few times. The chain links TRBV5-5 to TRBJ2-1; D not resolved. The CDR3 is made up of 14 amino acids. V was pared by 1 base and J by 2 bases, with 7 bases between. Germline-derived CDR1 and CDR2 are SGHKS and YYEKEE (reference sequence). The CDR3 loop is CASSLLQTYNEQFF. In nucleotides, the CDR3 is TGTGCCAGCAGCTTGTTACAGACCTACAATGAGCAGTTCTTC.

This clonotype was detected only a few times. V gene TRBV5-1 combines with J gene TRBJ2-5, with 10 bases lining up with TRBD1. The J call may be faulty, since TRBJ2-7 better matches the DNA end. Looked up from germline, CDR1 is SGHRS and CDR2 is YFSETQ. The CDR3 is made up of 15 amino acids. Here the CDR3 DNA reads TGCGCCAGCAGCTTGAGGGGGACAGGGGACTCCGAGCAGTACTTC. As protein: CASSLRGTGDSEQYF.

The rearrangement uses TRBV7-2 and TRBJ2-5; 8 bases fit TRBD2. The J call may not be correct, given that the DNA end is closer to TRBJ2-1. Germline lookup yields CDR1 SGHTA and CDR2 FQGNSA. The CDR3 runs to 15 residues. The CDR3 is CASSSSSGSGGEQFF. CDR3 sequence (DNA): TGTGCCAGCAGCTCATCCAGCGGGAGTGGGGGTGAGCAGTTCTTC.

CDR3 residues: CAILGGGEKLFF. DNA of the CDR3: TGTGCCATCTTGGGGGGAGGAGAAAAACTGTTTTTT. The chain has TRBV7-8 and TRBJ1-4; D possibly corresponds to TRBD1 (5 bases). CDR1 and CDR2 (germline): SGHVS, FQNEAQ. The V end lost 10 bases, the J end lost 8 bases, and 14 bases lay between the germline ends. The length of the CDR3 is 12 residues.

The chain couples TRBV9 to TRBJ2-1, with 13 nucleotides matching TRBD2. The V gene's germline CDR1 is SGDLS and CDR2 YYNGEE. Unmatched junction bases numbered 4, after V lost 1 base and J lost 9 bases. The CDR3 contains 15 residues. The chain's CDR3 is CASSVTSGGASEQFF. CDR3 coding DNA: TGTGCCAGCAGCGTAACTAGCGGGGGGGCGAGTGAGCAGTTCTTC.

This clonotype has more than one count but fewer than ten. The CDR3 sequence: CASSGGLAGETGDTQYF. CDR3 sequence (DNA): TGCGCCAGCAGCGGGGGACTAGCGGGTGAGACGGGAGATACGCAGTATTTT. J is TRBJ2-3 and V is TRBV5-1, with 12 nucleotides matching TRBD2. V lost 4 bases, J lost 5 bases, and 11 bases stayed unmatched. Germline values: CDR1 SGHRS, CDR2 YFSETQ. The CDR3 has 17 amino acids.

This clonotype was seen a few times. The V call is TRBV7-9, the J call TRBJ1-2, with 7 bases aligning to TRBD1. The CDR3 length is 15 residues. Germline V gene data show CDR1 as SEHNR and CDR2 as FQNEAQ (reference sequence). V dropped 5 bases and J dropped 8; count of bases not matched to a gene: 14. For the CDR3, the DNA is TGTGCCAGCAGCGCATGGGACAGAGAAGGAGGGGGCTACACCTTC. This encodes CASSAWDREGGGYTF.

This clonotype was found many times. V usage is TRBV7-3 and J usage is TRBJ2-5, with D tentatively TRBD1 (6 bases). CDR3 length equals 15 residues. The germline V gene has CDR1 SGHTA and CDR2 FQGTGA. The V and J ends lost 2 bases and 2 bases respectively, with 12 bases between them. This CDR3 is CASSLGGGPQETQYF. The CDR3 bases are TGTGCCAGCAGCTTAGGTGGGGGCCCACAAGAGACCCAGTACTTC.

In this sample, this clonotype turned up a few times. The chain joins TRBV4-1 to TRBJ1-2; D may be TRBD1 (5 bases). The germline V and J ends were trimmed by 0 bases and 4 bases, with 9 bases remaining between them. The CDR3 is 14 residues long. The germline V gene encodes CDR1 MGHRA and CDR2 YSYEKL. CDR3 DNA: TGCGCCAGCAGCCAAGAGGGGCAGGGCTATGGCTACACCTTC. It codes for CASSQEGQGYGYTF.

A few counts support this clonotype. The chain carries TRBV20-1 and TRBJ2-7, with TRBD2 matching over 9 bases. This CDR3 contains 14 residues. V shed 5 bases and J 2 bases; nucleotides not matched to a gene: 7. Germline CDR1 and CDR2: DFQATT and SNEGSKA (reference sequence). Here the CDR3 reads CSAASGGRTYEQYF. In DNA form, the CDR3 reads TGCAGTGCTGCAAGCGGGGGGCGTACCTACGAGCAGTACTTC.

This chain joins TRBV2 and TRBJ2-1; no firm D call. The DNA end is more similar to TRBJ2-7, so the J call may be wrong. The CDR3 has 15 amino acids. Germline CDR1 and CDR2: SNHLY and FYNNEI. CDR3 coding DNA: TGTGCCAGCAGTGATCTTCAAGGCCCACTGGACGAGCAGTACTTC. It specifies CASSDLQGPLDEQYF.

The chain carries TRBV7-2 and TRBJ2-5; D might be TRBD1 (5 bases). TRBJ2-1 matches the DNA end more closely, so the J call is doubtful. The CDR3 runs to 14 residues. Germline V gene sequence: CDR1 SGHTA, CDR2 FQGNSA. CDR3 sequence reads: CASSFQGTYNEQFF. For the CDR3, the DNA is TGTGCCAGCAGCTTCCAGGGTACCTACAATGAGCAGTTCTTC.

The J gene is TRBJ2-5, the V gene TRBV12-3 or TRBV12-4, with D perhaps matching TRBD1 (5 bases). With the DNA end fitting TRBJ2-1 better, the J assignment may be wrong. This CDR3 has 13 amino acids. In DNA form, the CDR3 reads TGTGCCAGCAGTTACCAGGGTTTAGGTGAGCAGTTCTTC. It translates to CASSYQGLGEQFF.

The V call is TRBV5-1, the J call TRBJ2-5; TRBD2 might be the D (5 bases). The V and J ends lost 0 bases and 9 bases respectively, with 15 bases between them. Germline loops: CDR1 SGHRS, CDR2 YFSETQ. The CDR3 has 14 residues. Written as DNA, the CDR3 is TGCGCCAGCAGCTTGGTCGCCAGCCAGGAGGCCCAGTACTTC. Amino acids: CASSLVASQEAQYF.

J is TRBJ1-1 and V is TRBV4-3, with D perhaps TRBD1 (6 bases). Germline CDR1 and CDR2: LGHNA and YSLEER. V gave up 0 bases and J gave up 6 bases, with 14 bases separating them. The CDR3 runs 15 residues. The CDR3 protein is CASSQDNTGISEAFF. CDR3 in DNA: TGCGCCAGCAGCCAAGACAATACAGGGATATCTGAAGCTTTCTTT.

This clonotype came up a few times. The V call is TRBV6-5, the J call TRBJ2-2; 7 positions match TRBD1. Germline-derived CDR1 and CDR2 are MNHEY and SVGAGI. The CDR3 totals 13 residues. J was trimmed by 7 bases and V by 6 bases; bases with no gene match: 5. In nucleotides, the CDR3 is TGTGCCAGCAGGAGGGGGCAGGGCGGGGAGCTGTTTTTT. This encodes CASRRGQGGELFF.

This clonotype has a handful of counts. The chain's CDR3 is CASTFSGRASGTQYF. The CDR3 bases are TGTGCCAGCACCTTTAGCGGGAGGGCCTCGGGGACCCAGTACTTC. J is TRBJ2-5 and V is TRBV12-3 or TRBV12-4; 11 bases are shared with TRBD2. CDR3 size: 15 residues. Trimming took 7 bases from V and 7 from J; bases not matched to a gene: 11.

This clonotype has just a few counts. V is TRBV7-2 and J is TRBJ1-5, with D unresolved. This CDR3 comprises 15 residues. From germline, CDR1 is SGHTA and CDR2 FQGNSA. Trimming cost V 0 bases and J 6 bases, with 12 bases left between them. This CDR3 reads CASSLAVSGFQPQHF. The CDR3 bases are TGTGCCAGCAGCTTAGCGGTATCGGGATTTCAGCCCCAGCATTTT.

The chain has TRBV9 and TRBJ2-5; D gene ambiguous. The V gene's germline CDR1 is SGDLS and CDR2 YYNGEE. The CDR3 spans 13 residues. The V gene lost 0 bases and the J gene lost 4 bases, with 7 bases spanning the gap. The CDR3 sequence is CASSVGAVETQYF. Here the CDR3 DNA reads TGTGCCAGCAGCGTAGGTGCGGTAGAGACCCAGTACTTC.

This clonotype was recorded a few times. The chain joins TRBV20-1 to TRBJ1-1, with a weak D call TRBD1 (5 bases). The ends were cut back, 4 bases at V and 10 bases at J, with 16 bases in the middle. This CDR3 comprises 12 residues. In germline, CDR1 is DFQATT, CDR2 SNEGSKA (reference sequence). The CDR3 region is CSATGGGVAAFF. CDR3 in DNA: TGCAGTGCTACGGGCGGGGGGGTCGCAGCTTTCTTT.